A selection of T cell receptor beta chains follows, all from one sample in a study of T cells in Graves' hyperthyroidism and ophthalmopathy. TCRdb passed the multiplex PCR reads through MiXCR, listing each CDR3 protein once. There are approximately 620,000 distinct CDR3 sequences in the sample; about 15% occur only once, and about 5.8% lies in the top ten. The sample taken for sequencing was blood. The receptors were gathered from a woman in her twenties or thirties with Graves' hyperthyroidism that later progressed to Graves' ophthalmopathy. CDR3s leave out the opening cysteine and the closing phenylalanine or tryptophan.

>TRBV27|10
ASSSTYSPLH
>TRBV20-1|12
SALSESGPDTQY
>TRBV7-3|13
ASSTAGGLYNEQF
>TRBV20-1|13
SARQLAGGLKTQY
>TRBV5-1|9
ASSLPETQY
>TRBV6-2/TRBV6-3|15
ASSYAPDRIFLYGYT
>TRBV6-1|13
ASSSGSALSYEQY
>TRBV12-3/TRBV12-4|10
ASSFPSGGYT
>TRBV20-1|13
SARDGVDINQPQH
>TRBV27|13
ASSLTGGAGNTIY
>TRBV28|18
ASSLNAGLAGGPRNDEQF
>TRBV7-3|11
ASSLAPDNEQF
>TRBV12-3/TRBV12-4|14
VSSLGQVLAKNIQY
>TRBV19|10
ASSETDSPLH
>TRBV5-1|13
ASSPGAVGRTEAF
>TRBV20-1|13
SAPQSGVSYNEQF
>TRBV12-3/TRBV12-4|11
ASSGTGGNTIY
>TRBV5-1|11
ASSGDSYYEQY
>TRBV5-6|13
ASSLFPLVNNEQF
>TRBV6-2/TRBV6-3|12
ASTTRDFSTGYT
>TRBV20-1|13
SARDSRQSNSPLH
>TRBV2|14
ASSEAPQRDTYEQY
>TRBV18|13
ASSPSWDRGDEQY
>TRBV20-1|11
SARGQVGYEQY
>TRBV28|12
AGITGQGNYGYT
>TRBV12-5|8
ASGLMGQF
>TRBV20-1|12
SAREWLAGERQY
>TRBV6-2/TRBV6-3|14
ASSYLSGVPNEKLF
>TRBV19|16
ASSSVRDRGRAHLGFF
>TRBV11-2|11
ASRGSGSPEAF
>TRBV19|12
ASSTPWIEETQY
>TRBV4-1|12
ASSQARNEETQY
>TRBV18|14
ASSTDGTSGTDTQY
>TRBV29-1|14
SVERLDKLAKNIQY
>TRBV7-2|15
ASSLSRGSGVNTEAF
>TRBV2|15
ASSVRAFGGARSPLH
>TRBV5-1|14
ASSLSLASPADTQY
>TRBV29-1|15
SVEELLTDSGANVLT
>TRBV29-1|11
SVESQGSYEQY